The rows below give T cell receptor beta chains drawn from one sample of a study of prognosis after radiotherapy for stage I lung cancer. TCRdb fed the multiplex PCR reads into MiXCR, producing one record per CDR3 protein. The sample lists approximately 18,000 distinct CDR3 sequences; approximately 15% were seen once. The sequencing used PBMCs, collected before or after stereotactic body radiation therapy (not recorded which). The receptors derive from a donor older than 45 with non-small cell lung cancer. Both conserved end residues are part of each CDR3. Each record gives: J gene, clone size, D gene, V gene, CDR3 DNA, CDR3 protein. The D gene is left open where the match is weak. Rows give clone size only sometimes, using once, few, many, or a class for an expanded clone.

j_gene: TRBJ2-1; abundance: many; d_gene: TRBD2; v_gene: TRBV5-4; CDR3nt: TGTGCCAGCAGCTTGGGAGCTAGCGGGAGCTCCTACAATGAGCAGTTCTTC; CDR3aa: CASSLGASGSSYNEQFF
j_gene: TRBJ2-7; abundance: many; d_gene: NA; v_gene: TRBV6-1; CDR3nt: TGTGCCAGCAGTGACCAGGGTAGGACCTACGAGCAGTACTTC; CDR3aa: CASSDQGRTYEQYF
j_gene: TRBJ1-6; abundance: many; d_gene: NA; v_gene: TRBV7-8; CDR3nt: TGTGCCAGCAGCTCCAGTGGTCCAGGGGCGTCACCCCTCCACTTT; CDR3aa: CASSSSGPGASPLHF
j_gene: TRBJ2-3; abundance: many; d_gene: TRBD2; v_gene: TRBV29-1; CDR3nt: TGCAGCGTTAGGCGGGGGGGTCCCACAGATACGCAGTATTTT; CDR3aa: CSVRRGGPTDTQYF
j_gene: TRBJ2-7; abundance: many; d_gene: TRBD2; v_gene: TRBV20-1; CDR3nt: TGCAGTGCTAGACCTTTACTAGCGGGAGGACAATACGAGCAGTACTTC; CDR3aa: CSARPLLAGGQYEQYF
j_gene: TRBJ2-1; abundance: many; d_gene: NA; v_gene: TRBV14; CDR3nt: TGTGCCAGCAGCCAAGTGGGGCTCTCCTACAATGAGCAGTTCTTC; CDR3aa: CASSQVGLSYNEQFF
j_gene: TRBJ1-5; abundance: many; d_gene: NA; v_gene: TRBV7-9; CDR3nt: TGTGCCAGCAGCCCTTCTCTTGACAATCAGCCCCAGCATTTT; CDR3aa: CASSPSLDNQPQHF
j_gene: TRBJ2-1; abundance: medium-sized; d_gene: TRBD2; v_gene: TRBV28; CDR3nt: TGTGCCAGCAGCTTCGAACTAGCGGAATACAATGAGCAGTTCTTC; CDR3aa: CASSFELAEYNEQFF
j_gene: TRBJ1-2; abundance: medium-sized; d_gene: NA; v_gene: TRBV4-2; CDR3nt: TGTGCCAGCAGCCAAGGATGGGGTGGCTACACCTTC; CDR3aa: CASSQGWGGYTF
j_gene: TRBJ1-6; abundance: many; d_gene: NA; v_gene: TRBV20-1; CDR3nt: TGCAGTGCGGGGGGCAAGGGGCATTCACCCCTCCACTTT; CDR3aa: CSAGGKGHSPLHF
j_gene: TRBJ2-5; abundance: many; d_gene: TRBD1; v_gene: TRBV20-1; CDR3nt: TGCAGTGCTAGAGACACGACAGGGCCCGAAGAGACCCAGTACTTC; CDR3aa: CSARDTTGPEETQYF
j_gene: TRBJ2-3; abundance: many; d_gene: TRBD1; v_gene: TRBV5-1; CDR3nt: TGCGCCAGCAGCCCGGACAGGGGTACAGATACGCAGTATTTT; CDR3aa: CASSPDRGTDTQYF
j_gene: TRBJ2-3; abundance: many; d_gene: TRBD1; v_gene: TRBV20-1; CDR3nt: TGCAGTGCCTACAGGGGGGGCACAGATACGCAGTATTTT; CDR3aa: CSAYRGGTDTQYF
j_gene: TRBJ2-1; abundance: many; d_gene: TRBD2; v_gene: TRBV7-2; CDR3nt: TGTGCCAGCAGCTTGGGACTAGACGATGAGCAGTTCTTC; CDR3aa: CASSLGLDDEQFF
j_gene: TRBJ2-1; abundance: NA; d_gene: TRBD2; v_gene: TRBV12-3/TRBV12-4; CDR3nt: TGTGCCAGCAGCGGACTAGCGGGCCTGTACGACAATGAGCAGTTCTTC; CDR3aa: CASSGLAGLYDNEQFF
j_gene: TRBJ2-5; abundance: many; d_gene: NA; v_gene: TRBV7-2; CDR3nt: TGTGCCAGCAGCTCCCTAAGGTCCCAGTACTTC; CDR3aa: CASSSLRSQYF
j_gene: TRBJ2-7; abundance: many; d_gene: NA; v_gene: TRBV12-3/TRBV12-4; CDR3nt: TGTGCCAGCCGCAAATCTAGCGTGACCTACGAGCAGTACTTC; CDR3aa: CASRKSSVTYEQYF
j_gene: TRBJ1-1; abundance: many; d_gene: NA; v_gene: TRBV6-1; CDR3nt: TGTGCCAGCAGTGAAACCGGGGCTGAGGCTGAAGCTTTCTTT; CDR3aa: CASSETGAEAEAFF
j_gene: TRBJ2-1; abundance: many; d_gene: TRBD2; v_gene: TRBV7-3; CDR3nt: TGTGCCAGCAGCTCGGGCCCTAGCGGGGGGGCGGATGAGCAGTTCTTC; CDR3aa: CASSSGPSGGADEQFF
j_gene: TRBJ1-5; abundance: NA; d_gene: TRBD1; v_gene: TRBV7-6; CDR3nt: TGTGCCAGCAGCTTAGTTGGAGGGGGCGCGAATCAGCCCCAGCATTTT; CDR3aa: CASSLVGGGANQPQHF
j_gene: TRBJ1-1; abundance: many; d_gene: TRBD1; v_gene: TRBV12-3/TRBV12-4; CDR3nt: TGTGCCAGCAGTGACGACAGGGCCCGGGCTGAAGCTTTCTTT; CDR3aa: CASSDDRARAEAFF
j_gene: TRBJ2-3; abundance: many; d_gene: NA; v_gene: TRBV24-1; CDR3nt: TGTGCCACCAGTGATCAACGACTAGGGAACACAGATACGCAGTATTTT; CDR3aa: CATSDQRLGNTDTQYF
j_gene: TRBJ2-5; abundance: many; d_gene: NA; v_gene: TRBV12-3/TRBV12-4; CDR3nt: TGTGCCAGCAGTGTCGCCACCTGGACGTACGAAGAGACCCAGTACTTC; CDR3aa: CASSVATWTYEETQYF
j_gene: TRBJ2-7; abundance: many; d_gene: NA; v_gene: TRBV28; CDR3nt: TGTGCCAGCAGGACAGACCTGTACGAGCAGTACTTC; CDR3aa: CASRTDLYEQYF
j_gene: TRBJ2-3; abundance: many; d_gene: NA; v_gene: TRBV5-4; CDR3nt: TGTGCCAGCAGCCCCGCGGTAGTAACAGATACGCAGTATTTT; CDR3aa: CASSPAVVTDTQYF
j_gene: TRBJ2-7; abundance: many; d_gene: NA; v_gene: TRBV27; CDR3nt: TGTGCCAGCAGTACCCGGGGGGCGACCCGAGGCGAGCAGTACTTC; CDR3aa: CASSTRGATRGEQYF
j_gene: TRBJ1-3; abundance: many; d_gene: TRBD1; v_gene: TRBV9; CDR3nt: TGTGCCAGCAGCGTTTCCCCGGGACAGGGACACACCATATATTTT; CDR3aa: CASSVSPGQGHTIYF
j_gene: TRBJ1-1; abundance: many; d_gene: TRBD1; v_gene: TRBV2; CDR3nt: TGTGCCAGCAGTGAAGCTAGGACAGGGGGCACTGAAGCTTTCTTT; CDR3aa: CASSEARTGGTEAFF
j_gene: TRBJ2-5; abundance: many; d_gene: TRBD1; v_gene: TRBV3-1; CDR3nt: TGTGCCAGCATCCTTACAGGGGGCTGGGAGACCCAGTACTTC; CDR3aa: CASILTGGWETQYF
j_gene: TRBJ2-6; abundance: many; d_gene: NA; v_gene: TRBV3-1; CDR3nt: TGTGCCAGCAGCCAGAAGGGGGGACGGATCTCTGGGGCCAACGTCCTGACTTTC; CDR3aa: CASSQKGGRISGANVLTF
j_gene: TRBJ2-1; abundance: medium-sized; d_gene: TRBD2; v_gene: TRBV11-2; CDR3nt: TGTGCCAGCAGCTCGCATCTAGCGGGAGTGTACAGCTCCTACAATGAGCAGTTCTTC; CDR3aa: CASSSHLAGVYSSYNEQFF
j_gene: TRBJ2-7; abundance: many; d_gene: NA; v_gene: TRBV12-3/TRBV12-4; CDR3nt: TGTGCCAGCAGTTTACGTGGCTACGAGCAGTACTTC; CDR3aa: CASSLRGYEQYF
j_gene: TRBJ1-2; abundance: many; d_gene: TRBD1; v_gene: TRBV19; CDR3nt: TGTGCCATCACCGACAGGGTCAATGGCTACACCTTC; CDR3aa: CAITDRVNGYTF
j_gene: TRBJ2-3; abundance: many; d_gene: NA; v_gene: TRBV12-3/TRBV12-4; CDR3nt: TGTGCCAGCAGCATAAGTACGTCAGATACGCAGTATTTT; CDR3aa: CASSISTSDTQYF
j_gene: TRBJ1-6; abundance: many; d_gene: NA; v_gene: TRBV19; CDR3nt: TGTGCCAGTAATCCCAGTCATAATTCACCCCTCCACTTT; CDR3aa: CASNPSHNSPLHF
j_gene: TRBJ2-1; abundance: NA; d_gene: TRBD2; v_gene: TRBV27; CDR3nt: TGTGCCAGCAGTTTTCCGGGACTAGCCTACAATGAGCAGTTCTTC; CDR3aa: CASSFPGLAYNEQFF
j_gene: TRBJ1-6; abundance: NA; d_gene: NA; v_gene: TRBV20-1; CDR3nt: TGCAGTGCTAGTTATCCGGGATCTAATTCACCCCTCCACTTT; CDR3aa: CSASYPGSNSPLHF
j_gene: TRBJ2-7; abundance: many; d_gene: TRBD1; v_gene: TRBV20-1; CDR3nt: TGCAGTGCTAGAGTATCCGGGACAGGGGACTACGAGCAGTACTTC; CDR3aa: CSARVSGTGDYEQYF
j_gene: TRBJ2-3; abundance: many; d_gene: NA; v_gene: TRBV9; CDR3nt: TGTGCCAGCAGCGTAGCTTGGGACACAGGCACAGATACGCAGTATTTT; CDR3aa: CASSVAWDTGTDTQYF
j_gene: TRBJ2-1; abundance: many; d_gene: TRBD2; v_gene: TRBV28; CDR3nt: TGTGCCAGCAGTTTATTTGTTAGCGGGGAGAATGAGCAGTTCTTC; CDR3aa: CASSLFVSGENEQFF
j_gene: TRBJ2-7; abundance: medium-sized; d_gene: TRBD2; v_gene: TRBV2; CDR3nt: TGTGCCAGCTCTAGCGGGAGAGACGAGCAGTACTTC; CDR3aa: CASSSGRDEQYF
j_gene: TRBJ2-7; abundance: many; d_gene: NA; v_gene: TRBV9; CDR3nt: TGTGCCAGCAGCGATTCGGGGAGGCAGTACTTC; CDR3aa: CASSDSGRQYF
j_gene: TRBJ1-1; abundance: many; d_gene: NA; v_gene: TRBV6-1; CDR3nt: TGTGCCAGCTCAACGAACACTGAAGCTTTCTTT; CDR3aa: CASSTNTEAFF
j_gene: TRBJ1-3; abundance: many; d_gene: NA; v_gene: TRBV11-2; CDR3nt: TGTGCCAGCAGCTTAGGACTCCTTGGTAGTGGAAACACCATATATTTT; CDR3aa: CASSLGLLGSGNTIYF
j_gene: TRBJ2-6; abundance: many; d_gene: TRBD1; v_gene: TRBV19; CDR3nt: TGTGCCAGTACCAGGGTCGGCCAGGGGGAACGCGCTGGGGCCAACGTCCTGACTTTC; CDR3aa: CASTRVGQGERAGANVLTF
j_gene: TRBJ1-3; abundance: NA; d_gene: TRBD1; v_gene: TRBV9; CDR3nt: TGTGCCAGCAGAGACTTACAGGGGATGAGCTCTGGAAACACCATATATTTT; CDR3aa: CASRDLQGMSSGNTIYF
j_gene: TRBJ2-7; abundance: many; d_gene: TRBD2; v_gene: TRBV20-1; CDR3nt: TGCAGTGCTAGAGTGAGCGGCGGGAGGGGCGGCGAGCAGTACTTC; CDR3aa: CSARVSGGRGGEQYF
j_gene: TRBJ2-1; abundance: NA; d_gene: NA; v_gene: TRBV20-1; CDR3nt: TGCAGTGCCAGAAAACTAGCTGGGGGATACGATGAGCAGTTCTTC; CDR3aa: CSARKLAGGYDEQFF
j_gene: TRBJ2-3; abundance: many; d_gene: TRBD1; v_gene: TRBV6-2/TRBV6-3; CDR3nt: TGTGCCAGCAGTTCTATCCCGGACAGGGGATTGACAGATACGCAGTATTTT; CDR3aa: CASSSIPDRGLTDTQYF
j_gene: TRBJ2-3; abundance: many; d_gene: NA; v_gene: TRBV27; CDR3nt: TGTGCCAGCAGTTTAAAGAGGGACACAGATACGCAGTATTTT; CDR3aa: CASSLKRDTDTQYF
j_gene: TRBJ2-1; abundance: many; d_gene: TRBD2; v_gene: TRBV7-3; CDR3nt: TGTGCCAGCGCCGCGGGGGGCAACGACAATGAGCAGTTCTTC; CDR3aa: CASAAGGNDNEQFF
j_gene: TRBJ2-1; abundance: many; d_gene: NA; v_gene: TRBV9; CDR3nt: TGTGCCAGCAGCGTAGTCGAGAAGGCCTACAATGAGCAGTTCTTC; CDR3aa: CASSVVEKAYNEQFF